Sequencing of this T cell receptor (beta chain) was carried out in a study of cytomegalovirus exposure and HLA in healthy donors. Study-level results: Confirmation in vitro established that a few CMV-associated chains were specific for CMV antigens. An analysis that was carried out later associated about 17,000 TCR beta sequences with HLA alleles at 0.05 false discovery rate.

Nominally healthy donors were sampled, though unrecorded immune exposures were likely. Primers: 60 Vbeta forward and 13 Jbeta reverse. Libraries were prepared by immunoSEQ multiplex PCR; TCRdb keeps only in-frame clonotypes and omits some of them. The table records about 160,000 clones, 65% to 85% of them present only once. Germline lookup yields CDR1 MRHNA and CDR2 SNTAGT. The CDR3 has 14 amino acids. V lost 2 bases and J lost 1, with 5 bases in between. Concerning this clone: Its antigen remains unknown.

The TCR sequence derives from a young woman in good health and CMV-seronegative. The rearrangement joins TRBV6-4 to TRBJ2-2; TRBD1 might be the D (5 bases). The sample comprised PBMCs. The CDR3 reads CASSDRGNTGELFF. CDR3 nucleotides: TGTGCCAGCAGTGACAGGGGGAACACCGGGGAGCTGTTTTTT.